These 25 T cell receptor beta chains came from one sample sequenced in a study of OX40 agonist ivuxolimab in advanced cancers. Using immunoSEQ multiplex PCR, the repertoire was profiled, and TCRdb retains in-frame clones only, with some absent. The sample lists 40,000 to 50,000 clones, around 87% occurring once. This sample comprised CD4+ or CD8+ T cells sorted from blood, obtained in a trial of the OX40 agonist ivuxolimab. The receptors here all came from an adult with an advanced solid tumor such as melanoma, head and neck, liver or kidney cancer.

This clone was counted between two and nine times. V and J are TRBV19 and TRBJ1-1, with a weak D call TRBD1 (5 bases). This CDR3 spans 13 amino acids. Germline V gene data show CDR1 as LNHDA and CDR2 as SQIVND (reference sequence). Trimming pared 3 bases from V and 7 bases from J, leaving 12 bases between. As DNA, the CDR3 is TGTGCCAGTAGTATCACCGGGACTAGTGAAGCTTTCTTT. Its protein is CASSITGTSEAFF.

This clone has only one observation. The rearrangement uses TRBV5-1 and TRBJ1-2; 11 bases agree with TRBD1. Germline CDR1 is SGHRS and CDR2 is YFSETQ. The V and J ends lost 3 bases and 6 bases, in that order; junction bases with no gene match: 4. The CDR3 runs to 14 residues. The CDR3 protein is CASSWGQGGDGYTF. The CDR3, as DNA: TGCGCCAGCAGCTGGGGACAGGGGGGAGATGGCTACACCTTC.

J is TRBJ2-5 and V is TRBV5-4; D remains unclear. The CDR3 extends over 14 amino acids. V was pared by 4 bases and J by 2 bases, with 12 bases between. The germline CDR1 and CDR2 sequences are SGHNT and YYREEE (reference sequence). The CDR3 here is CASSPLSRQETQYF. In DNA, the CDR3 is TGTGCCAGCAGCCCCCTCTCCAGGCAAGAGACCCAGTACTTC.

The gene calls are TRBV11-3 and TRBJ2-7; D is possibly TRBD2 (6 bases). Trimming cost V 1 base and J 2 bases, with 12 bases left between them. This CDR3 is built from 15 residues. Germline CDR1 and CDR2: SGHNT and YENEEA. CDR3: CASSLAGGSTYEQYF. CDR3 DNA sequence: TGTGCCAGCAGCTTAGCTGGGGGGTCAACCTACGAGCAGTACTTC.

This clone has a single count. The V gene is TRBV21-1, the J gene TRBJ1-2; no DNA check was done on the table's D call, TRBD1. TRBV21-1 is recorded as a pseudogene. The CDR3 is 19 amino acids. The CDR3 DNA sequence: TGTGCCAGCAGCACCCCCCCACAGGGGGTTAAAAGAAAGATCTATGGCTACACCTTC. Its translation is CASSTPPQGVKRKIYGYTF.

The CDR3 coding sequence is TGTGCCAGCAGCGCTACCTACCTCTCCACCGGGGAGCTGTTTTTT. Translating gives CASSATYLSTGELFF. This rearrangement joins TRBV6-4 to TRBJ2-2; the D is unclear. Trimming took off 6 bases at V and 4 bases at J, with 15 bases between the two ends. The CDR3 loop spans 15 amino acids. Per the germline V gene, CDR1 is MRHNA and CDR2 is SNTAGT.

This chain connects TRBV6-4 to TRBJ2-7; D may be TRBD2 (6 bases). CDR3 length: 10 residues. Trimming left V 11 bases short and J 8 bases short, with 13 bases between. Germline V gives CDR1 MRHNA, CDR2 SNTAGT. The CDR3 reads CARLGVQQYF. For the CDR3, the DNA is TGTGCCCGACTAGGGGTGCAGCAGTACTTC.

This rearrangement joins TRBV7-9 to TRBJ1-1, with D unclear. V shed 0 bases and J shed 1 base, with 6 bases lying between them. The CDR3 consists of 14 residues. Germline loops: CDR1 SEHNR, CDR2 FQNEAQ (reference sequence). The chain's CDR3 is CASSLAGGNTEAFF. The CDR3 DNA reads TGTGCCAGCAGCTTAGCAGGCGGGAACACTGAAGCTTTCTTT.

The V call is TRBV9, the J call TRBJ1-1, with D unresolved. Germline V gives CDR1 SGDLS, CDR2 YYNGEE. V was shortened by 2 bases and J by 1 base, with 6 bases between the two germline ends. This CDR3 spans 13 amino acids. CDR3 sequence (DNA): TGTGCCAGCAGCGTGAAGGGGAACACTGAAGCTTTCTTT. The encoded protein is CASSVKGNTEAFF.

V usage is TRBV5-6 and J usage is TRBJ2-3; 9 bases are shared with TRBD2. CDR1 and CDR2 from the germline V gene are SGHDT and YYEEEE. J gave up 3 bases and V 0 bases, and 2 bases lay outside the gene matches. There are 15 residues in the CDR3. CDR3 sequence reads: CASSLALAGTDTQYF. The CDR3 DNA reads TGTGCCAGCAGCTTGGCGCTAGCGGGAACAGATACGCAGTATTTT.

This chain uses TRBV28 with TRBJ2-7; D perhaps matches TRBD2 (6 bases). V was trimmed by 3 bases and J by 2 bases, leaving 11 bases between them. CDR3 length: 14 amino acids. Per the germline V gene, CDR1 is MDHEN and CDR2 is SYDVKM. CDR3 amino acids: CASSLGGKPYEQYF. DNA of the CDR3: TGTGCCAGCAGTTTGGGGGGTAAGCCCTACGAGCAGTACTTC.

V usage is TRBV5-6 and J usage is TRBJ1-2; TRBD1 might be the D (6 bases). The CDR3 is made up of 14 amino acids. Trimming removed 0 bases from V and 5 bases from J, with 11 bases in between. Looked up from germline, CDR1 is SGHDT and CDR2 is YYEEEE. This CDR3 reads CASSLEGGSYGYTF. The DNA of the CDR3 is TGTGCCAGCAGCTTGGAGGGGGGGTCGTATGGCTACACCTTC.

The chain combines TRBV2 with TRBJ2-1, with D maybe TRBD1 (6 bases). CDR3 length: 13 amino acids. The germline V gene has CDR1 SNHLY and CDR2 FYNNEI. Trimming removed 9 bases at V and 8 bases at J, with 17 bases between. CDR3 nucleotides: TGTGCCAGAAACAGGGATGGAGGCGATGAGCAGTTCTTC. Its protein is CARNRDGGDEQFF.

The chain carries TRBV6-1 and TRBJ2-7; D perhaps matches TRBD1 (5 bases). V was shortened by 4 bases and J by 2 bases, with 12 bases between the two germline ends. Germline V CDR1 and CDR2: MNHNS, SASEGT. This CDR3 is built from 14 residues. The CDR3 sequence is CASSGTPLTYEQYF. The DNA for the CDR3 is TGTGCCAGCAGTGGGACACCTTTGACCTACGAGCAGTACTTC.

J is TRBJ2-7 and V is TRBV5-1; 9 bases agree with TRBD1. CDR3 length equals 14 residues. Germline CDR1 reads SGHRS; CDR2 reads YFSETQ. After removal of 8 bases from V and 5 bases from J, the junction contained 11 bases not matched to a gene. The CDR3 here is CASGNGTGIHEQYF. In DNA, the CDR3 is TGCGCCAGTGGGAATGGGACAGGGATTCACGAGCAGTACTTC.

The V and J genes are TRBV2 and TRBJ2-2, with 7 bases lining up with TRBD2. The CDR3 covers 18 residues. Unmatched junction bases numbered 12, after V lost 2 bases and J lost 3 bases. The germline V gene encodes CDR1 SNHLY and CDR2 FYNNEI. CDR3 in amino acids: CASSEPNLAEGYTGELFF. The CDR3 region has the DNA TGTGCCAGCAGTGAACCCAACCTAGCGGAGGGGTACACCGGGGAGCTGTTTTTT.

The chain carries TRBV30 and TRBJ1-2; unclear D gene. The germline gives CDR1 GTSNPN, CDR2 SVGIG (reference sequence). The CDR3 covers 15 residues. V lost 3 bases and J 4 bases, leaving 18 bases between the germline ends. The CDR3 nucleotides read TGTGCCTGGAGCCCCGGGTTCGGAACAGTCTATGGCTACACCTTC. Translation gives CAWSPGFGTVYGYTF.

The chain employs TRBV6-5 and TRBJ2-4; the match to TRBD1 covers 9 bases. Trimming removed 4 bases from V and 7 bases from J; junction bases left unmatched: 11. Germline V gives CDR1 MNHEY, CDR2 SVGAGI. CDR3 length: 16 residues. In nucleotides, the CDR3 is TGTGCCAGCAGTTCCCTGGGGGACAGGGAATTGAACATTCAGTACTTC. The encoded protein is CASSSLGDRELNIQYF.

The chain employs TRBV7-3 and TRBJ2-2; 8 bases match TRBD1. V lost 0 bases and J lost 5; bases outside the gene matches: 2. Germline V gene sequence: CDR1 SGHTA, CDR2 FQGTGA. The CDR3 consists of 15 residues. This chain's CDR3 is CASSLTTGETGELFF. CDR3 in DNA: TGTGCCAGCAGCTTAACGACAGGGGAAACCGGGGAGCTGTTTTTT.

The chain couples TRBV4-2 to TRBJ2-7; D is undetermined. CDR3 length equals 13 residues. Trimming stripped 0 bases from V and 5 bases from J, with 8 bases between. From germline, CDR1 is LGHNA and CDR2 YNFKEQ. The CDR3 DNA reads TGTGCCAGCAGCCAAGATCTGGGAAACGAGCAGTACTTC. Its translation is CASSQDLGNEQYF.

This clone was seen a handful of times. J is TRBJ1-1 and V is TRBV19, with D hard to call. Germline CDR1 LNHDA, CDR2 SQIVND (reference sequence). This CDR3 contains 13 residues. V dropped 8 bases and J dropped 3 bases, with 13 bases sitting between them. The CDR3 DNA reads TGTGCCAGTGGTAACTCTCAGTACACTGAAGCTTTCTTT. Residues: CASGNSQYTEAFF.

The chain employs TRBV5-8 and TRBJ2-5, with 13 bases identical to TRBD2. The germline CDR1 and CDR2 sequences are SGHTS and YDEGEE. This CDR3 contains 17 residues. The ends lost 4 bases at V and 4 bases at J; junction bases unmatched: 10. CDR3 sequence: CASSRGVGLAGVETQYF. The DNA of the CDR3 is TGTGCCAGCAGCCGGGGGGTTGGACTAGCGGGAGTAGAGACCCAGTACTTC. Based on the CDR3 plus reference TRBV5-8 and TRBJ2-5, the full variable domain is EAGVTQSPTHLIKTRGQQATLRCSPISGHTSVYWYQQALGLGLQFLLWYDEGEERNRGNFPPRFSGRQFPNYSSELNVNALELEDSALYLCASSRGVGLAGVETQYFGPGTRLLVL.

J is TRBJ2-7 and V is TRBV6-1; tentatively, D is TRBD1 (6 bases). V lost 9 bases and J 6 bases, leaving 21 bases between the germline ends. CDR1 MNHNS and CDR2 SASEGT come from the germline V gene. This CDR3 contains 14 residues. This CDR3 is CASSDGGPLSEQYF. CDR3 DNA sequence: TGTGCCAGTTCCGATGGGGGCCCTTTATCCGAGCAGTACTTC.

The V gene is TRBV12-5, the J gene TRBJ2-2, with D unclear. This CDR3 is 13 amino acids long. V was cut by 4 bases and J by 7 bases, with 10 bases left in between. CDR1 is LGHNT and CDR2 is FRNRAP in the germline V gene. CDR3 amino acids: CASGSTLNGELFF. The DNA for the CDR3 is TGTGCTAGTGGTTCTACCCTTAACGGGGAGCTGTTTTTT.

The CDR3 region has the DNA TGTGCCAGCAGTTACAGGGCTACTAGCGGGGGCTACGAGCAGTACTTC. Protein product: CASSYRATSGGYEQYF. The chain carries TRBV6-5 and TRBJ2-7, with 11 bases matching TRBD2. The germline V gene encodes CDR1 MNHEY and CDR2 SVGAGI. This CDR3 region has 16 residues. Losses at the gene ends were 2 bases for V and 3 bases for J; bases not matched to a gene: 6.